Shown below are 12 T cell receptor beta chains from a single sample sequenced in a study of CD8 T cells in ankylosing spondylitis. Study-wide findings and caveats: Eight highly homologous variants formed a TCR beta motif that appeared characteristic of ankylosing spondylitis blood.

Using its own MiXCR run on the 5' RACE reads, TCRdb lists one record per CDR3 protein. This sample carries 200,000 to 250,000 distinct CDR3 sequences, roughly 6.6% of them seen once, and the ten largest clones take 14%. These receptors' targets are unknown. Material for sequencing was blood, either unsorted or a sorted T cell fraction (not recorded which). The receptors here all came from a male donor with ankylosing spondylitis.

This clonotype was seen only a few times. The CDR3 sequence is CASSHYGTRSYEQYF. DNA of the CDR3: TGTGCCAGCAGCCATTACGGGACTAGGTCCTACGAGCAGTACTTC. The V and J genes are TRBV6-1 and TRBJ2-7; 8 bases line up with TRBD2. Trimming cost V 6 bases and J 1 base; bases outside gene matches: 8. The CDR3 consists of 15 residues. The germline V gene encodes CDR1 MNHNS and CDR2 SASEGT.

This chain links TRBV19 with TRBJ2-2; no reliable D call. The ends were cut back, 1 base at V and 1 base at J, with 4 bases in the middle. The CDR3 covers 14 residues. CDR1 is LNHDA and CDR2 is SQIVND in the germline V gene (reference sequence). The CDR3 protein is CASSIGGNTGELFF. CDR3 DNA: TGTGCCAGTAGTATAGGGGGGAACACCGGGGAGCTGTTTTTT.

This clonotype was seen repeatedly, ten times or more. V usage is TRBV7-9 and J usage is TRBJ1-2; 10 bases match TRBD1. The CDR3 sequence is 15 residues long. V lost 4 bases, J lost 7 bases, and 9 bases stayed unmatched. Germline-derived CDR1 and CDR2 are SEHNR and FQNEAQ (reference sequence). CDR3 DNA: TGTGCCAGCAGCTCCTCCGGGACAGGGGTACGTGGCTACACCTTC. This encodes CASSSSGTGVRGYTF.

This chain links TRBV4-3 with TRBJ2-5; D unclear. Trimming removed 0 bases from V and 1 base from J, with 12 bases in between. CDR1 is LGHNA and CDR2 is YSLEER in the germline V gene. The CDR3 loop spans 16 amino acids. The CDR3 reads CASSQDRSRLQETQYF. The CDR3 bases are TGCGCCAGCAGCCAAGATAGATCGCGGCTCCAAGAGACCCAGTACTTC.

The chain has TRBV7-9 and TRBJ1-5, with a possible D match to TRBD1 (6 bases). The CDR3 covers 14 residues. V lost 3 bases and J lost 7, with 13 bases in between. CDR1 SEHNR and CDR2 FQNEAQ come from the germline V gene (reference sequence). The CDR3 DNA is TGTGCCAGCAGCTTCGGGGGGCGAGGACAGCCCCAGCATTTT. As protein: CASSFGGRGQPQHF.

This clonotype was recorded many times. The gene calls are TRBV12-3 or TRBV12-4 and TRBJ1-2; TRBD1 matches 7 bases. This CDR3 contains 15 residues. Trimming cost V 1 base and J 3 bases; bases outside gene matches: 5. CDR3 sequence (DNA): TGTGCCAGCAGTTTAGAAGGGCAGGGGGACTATGGCTACACCTTC. Translating gives CASSLEGQGDYGYTF.

V usage is TRBV20-1 and J usage is TRBJ1-2, with D tentatively TRBD1 (6 bases). Trimming took 6 bases from V and 4 from J, leaving 15 bases between them. Per germline, CDR1 DFQATT and CDR2 SNEGSKA (reference sequence). The CDR3 is 13 amino acids. Here the CDR3 reads CSARRGGGYGYTF. The CDR3 DNA sequence: TGCAGTGCCCGTAGGGGGGGAGGCTATGGCTACACCTTC.

This clonotype appeared many times. The chain employs TRBV6-2 or TRBV6-3 and TRBJ1-1; 8 bases are a match to TRBD1. Trimming at V came to 6 bases and at J to 3 bases, leaving 12 bases not matched to a gene. The CDR3 consists of 16 residues. CDR1 and CDR2 from the germline V gene are MNHEY and SVGEGT. The CDR3 reads CASRQAWTGRYTEAFF. The CDR3 DNA follows: TGTGCCAGCAGGCAAGCTTGGACAGGGCGCTACACTGAAGCTTTCTTT.

This clonotype showed up many times. The chain is built from TRBV11-3 and TRBJ2-1; TRBD2 aligns across 15 bases. The CDR3 runs 21 residues. Germline CDR1 is SGHNT and CDR2 is YENEEA. The V and J ends lost 4 bases and 0 bases, in that order; junction bases with no gene match: 13. CDR3 protein: CASSSGTSGGLRYSSYNEQFF. DNA of the CDR3: TGTGCCAGCAGCTCCGGGACTAGCGGGGGGCTGCGTTATAGCTCCTACAATGAGCAGTTCTTC.

Concerning this clonotype: A read error may explain this, as a much larger clone is one base away. This chain uses TRBV6-5 with TRBJ2-7, with D hard to call. The V end was cut by 2 bases, the J end by 3 bases, with 11 bases between. Germline loops: CDR1 MNHEY, CDR2 SVGAGI. The CDR3 is 14 amino acids. DNA of the CDR3: TGTGCCAGCAGTTACAAGGCAGCCAGCTACGAGCAGTACTTC. Residues: CASSYKAASYEQYF.

The V and J genes are TRBV27 and TRBJ1-5, with TRBD1 as a possible D gene (6 bases). This CDR3 contains 14 residues. V was pared by 3 bases and J by 7 bases, with 13 bases between. Germline V gene data show CDR1 as MNHEY and CDR2 as SMNVEV (reference sequence). The DNA for the CDR3 is TGTGCCAGCAGTTTTACAGGGAAGGGCCAGCCCCAGCATTTT. It translates to CASSFTGKGQPQHF.

The chain links TRBV11-1 to TRBJ2-1; no clear D gene. CDR3 length equals 11 residues. In germline, CDR1 is SGHAT, CDR2 FQDESV (reference sequence). V lost 4 bases and J 8 bases, leaving 6 bases between the germline ends. This CDR3 is CASSYLDEQFF. For the CDR3, the DNA is TGTGCCAGCAGCTACCTCGATGAGCAGTTCTTC.